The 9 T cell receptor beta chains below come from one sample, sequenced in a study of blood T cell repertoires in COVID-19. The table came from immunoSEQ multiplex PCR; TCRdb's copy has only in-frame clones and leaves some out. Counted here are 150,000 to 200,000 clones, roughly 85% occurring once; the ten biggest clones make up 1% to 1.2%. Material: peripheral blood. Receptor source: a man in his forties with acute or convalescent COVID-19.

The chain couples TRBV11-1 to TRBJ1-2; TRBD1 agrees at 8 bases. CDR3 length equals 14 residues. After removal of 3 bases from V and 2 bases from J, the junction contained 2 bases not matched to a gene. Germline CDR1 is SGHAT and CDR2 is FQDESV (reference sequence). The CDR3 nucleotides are TGTGCCAGCAGCTTTCAGGGGGCGAACTATGGCTACACCTTC. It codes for CASSFQGANYGYTF. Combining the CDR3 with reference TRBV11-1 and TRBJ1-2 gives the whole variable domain EAEVAQSPRYKITEKSQAVAFWCDPISGHATLYWYRQILGQGPELLVQFQDESVVDDSQLPKDRFSAERLKGVDSTLKIQPAELGDSAMYLCASSFQGANYGYTFGSGTRLTVV.

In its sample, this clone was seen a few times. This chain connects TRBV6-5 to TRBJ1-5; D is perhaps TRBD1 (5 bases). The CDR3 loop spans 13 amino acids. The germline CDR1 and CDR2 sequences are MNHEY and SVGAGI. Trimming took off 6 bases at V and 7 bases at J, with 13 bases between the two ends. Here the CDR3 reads CASSGGDRQPQHF. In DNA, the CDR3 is TGTGCCAGCAGCGGAGGGGATAGGCAGCCCCAGCATTTT.

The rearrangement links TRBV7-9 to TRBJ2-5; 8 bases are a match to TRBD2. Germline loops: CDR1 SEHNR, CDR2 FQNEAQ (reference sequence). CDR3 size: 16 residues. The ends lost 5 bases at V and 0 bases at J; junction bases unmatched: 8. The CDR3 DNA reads TGTGCCAGCAGCCCTCGGGGTAGCGGGGACCAAGAGACCCAGTACTTC. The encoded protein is CASSPRGSGDQETQYF.

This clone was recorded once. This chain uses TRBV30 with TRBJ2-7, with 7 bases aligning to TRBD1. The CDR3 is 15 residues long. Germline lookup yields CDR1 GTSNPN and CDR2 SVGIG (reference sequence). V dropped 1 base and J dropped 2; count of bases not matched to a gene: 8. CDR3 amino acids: CAWSDNRGFAYEQYF. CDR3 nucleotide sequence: TGTGCCTGGAGTGACAACAGGGGTTTTGCCTACGAGCAGTACTTC.

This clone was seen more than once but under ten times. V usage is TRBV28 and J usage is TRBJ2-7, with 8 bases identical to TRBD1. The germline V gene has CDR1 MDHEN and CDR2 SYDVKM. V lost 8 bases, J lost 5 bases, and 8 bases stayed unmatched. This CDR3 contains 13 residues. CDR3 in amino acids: CASCRDRPNEQYF. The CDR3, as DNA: TGTGCCAGCTGCCGGGACAGGCCCAACGAGCAGTACTTC.

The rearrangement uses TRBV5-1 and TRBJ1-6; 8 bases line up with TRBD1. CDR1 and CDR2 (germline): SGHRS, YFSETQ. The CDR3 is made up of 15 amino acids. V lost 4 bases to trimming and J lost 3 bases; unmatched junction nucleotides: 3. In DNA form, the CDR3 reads TGCGCCAGCAGCGGGGGACAGGTCTATAATTCACCCCTCCACTTT. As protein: CASSGGQVYNSPLHF.

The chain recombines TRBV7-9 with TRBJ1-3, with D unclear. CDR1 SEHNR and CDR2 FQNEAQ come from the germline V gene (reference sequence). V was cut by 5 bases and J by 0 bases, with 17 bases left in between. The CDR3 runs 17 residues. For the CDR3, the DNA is TGTGCCAGCAGCCCCTCGGGCGGAGGGAGCTCTGGAAACACCATATATTTT. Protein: CASSPSGGGSSGNTIYF.

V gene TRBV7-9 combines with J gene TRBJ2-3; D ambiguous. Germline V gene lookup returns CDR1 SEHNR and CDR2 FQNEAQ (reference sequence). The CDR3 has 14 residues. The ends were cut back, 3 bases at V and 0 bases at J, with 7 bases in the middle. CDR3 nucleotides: TGTGCCAGCAGCTTCGGAGCTAGCACAGATACGCAGTATTTT. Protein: CASSFGASTDTQYF.

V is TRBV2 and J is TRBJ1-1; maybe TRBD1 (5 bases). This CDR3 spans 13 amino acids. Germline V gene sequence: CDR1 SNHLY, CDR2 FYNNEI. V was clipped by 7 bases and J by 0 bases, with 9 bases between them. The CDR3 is CASTTTVNTEAFF. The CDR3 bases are TGTGCCAGCACTACGACAGTGAACACTGAAGCTTTCTTT.